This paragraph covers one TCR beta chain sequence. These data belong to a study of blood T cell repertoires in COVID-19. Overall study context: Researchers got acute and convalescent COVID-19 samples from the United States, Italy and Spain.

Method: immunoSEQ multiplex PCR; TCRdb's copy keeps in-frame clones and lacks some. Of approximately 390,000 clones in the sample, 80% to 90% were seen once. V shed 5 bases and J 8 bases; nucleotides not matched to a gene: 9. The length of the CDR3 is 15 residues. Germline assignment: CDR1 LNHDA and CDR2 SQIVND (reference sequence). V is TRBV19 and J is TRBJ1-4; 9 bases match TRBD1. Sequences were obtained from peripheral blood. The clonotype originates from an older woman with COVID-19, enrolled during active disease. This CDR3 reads CASSVPGTGLEKLFF. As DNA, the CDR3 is TGTGCCAGTAGTGTCCCCGGGACAGGGTTGGAAAAACTGTTTTTT. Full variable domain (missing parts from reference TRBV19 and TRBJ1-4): DGGITQSPKYLFRKEGQNVTLSCEQNLNHDAMYWYRQDPGQGLRLIYYSQIVNDFQKGDIAEGYSVSREKKESFPLTVTSAQKNPTAFYLCASSVPGTGLEKLFFGSGTQLSVL.